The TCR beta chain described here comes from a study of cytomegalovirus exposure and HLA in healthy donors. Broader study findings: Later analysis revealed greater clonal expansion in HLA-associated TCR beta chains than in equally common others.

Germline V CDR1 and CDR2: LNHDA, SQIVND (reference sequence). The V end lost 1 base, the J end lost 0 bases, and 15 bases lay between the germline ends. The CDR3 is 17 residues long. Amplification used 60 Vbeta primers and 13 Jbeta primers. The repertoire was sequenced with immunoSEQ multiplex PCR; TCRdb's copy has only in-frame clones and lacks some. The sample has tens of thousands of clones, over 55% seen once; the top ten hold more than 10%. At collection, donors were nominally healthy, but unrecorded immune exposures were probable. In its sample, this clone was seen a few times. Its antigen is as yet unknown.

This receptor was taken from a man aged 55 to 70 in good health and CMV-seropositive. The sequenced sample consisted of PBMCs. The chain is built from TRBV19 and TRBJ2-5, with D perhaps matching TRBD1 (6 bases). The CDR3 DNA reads TGTGCCAGTAGTATAGGGTCGGCAGGGGTCCACCAAGAGACCCAGTACTTC. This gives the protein CASSIGSAGVHQETQYF.